A single sample gave rise to the 20 T cell receptor beta chains below, sequenced in a study of shared clonotypes between healthy human individuals. CD45RO-negative cells were positively selected for CCR7, leaving out terminally differentiated effector memory CD45RA+ cells. TCRdb's copy holds only in-frame clones and misses some; the assay was immunoSEQ multiplex PCR. Of about 2 million clones detected, about 95% appear once; the ten largest clones hold around 1.1%. Source material: naive CD8+ T cells sorted from blood. All receptors come from a man between 18 and 29 years old in good health.

The J gene is TRBJ2-5, the V gene TRBV5-4; possibly TRBD2 for D (6 bases). V lost 4 bases and J lost 9, with 22 bases in between. CDR1 is SGHNT and CDR2 is YYREEE in the germline V gene (reference sequence). The CDR3 consists of 15 residues. The CDR3 loop reads CASSLGGIGGSPQYF. CDR3 coding DNA: TGTGCCAGCAGCCTGGGGGGAATTGGAGGTTCACCCCAGTACTTC. Based on the CDR3 plus reference TRBV5-4 and TRBJ2-5, the full variable domain is ETGVTQSPTHLIKTRGQQVTLRCSSQSGHNTVSWYQQALGQGPQFIFQYYREEENGRGNFPPRFSGLQFPNYSSELNVNALELDDSALYLCASSLGGIGGSPQYFGPGTRLLVL.

The chain joins TRBV7-9 to TRBJ2-5; TRBD2 aligns across 7 bases. Per the germline V gene, CDR1 is SEHNR and CDR2 is FQNEAQ (reference sequence). The junction had 2 bases not matched to a gene; V was cut back by 1 base and J by 3 bases. The CDR3 totals 14 residues. The CDR3 loop reads CASSLDLAEETQYF. The CDR3 bases are TGTGCCAGCAGCTTAGACCTAGCGGAAGAGACCCAGTACTTC.

The chain combines TRBV11-2 with TRBJ2-1; the D gene is possibly TRBD2 (6 bases). The CDR3 is made up of 15 amino acids. Germline values: CDR1 SGHAT, CDR2 FQNNGV. The V gene lost 3 bases and the J gene lost 4 bases, with 13 bases spanning the gap. The CDR3 here is CASSLEGASYNEQFF. The CDR3 DNA follows: TGTGCCAGCAGCTTGGAGGGAGCGTCGTACAATGAGCAGTTCTTC. The complete variable domain, with remaining parts taken from reference TRBV11-2 and TRBJ2-1, reads EAGVAQSPRYKIIEKRQSVAFWCNPISGHATLYWYQQILGQGPKLLIQFQNNGVVDDSQLPKDRFSAERLKGVDSTLKIQPAKLEDSAVYLCASSLEGASYNEQFFGPGTRLTVL.

This chain connects TRBV23-1 to TRBJ2-7; 9 bases are shared with TRBD1. TRBV23-1 is an ORF, and what it does is uncertain. The ends lost 4 bases at V and 0 bases at J; junction bases unmatched: 13. The CDR3 loop spans 18 amino acids. DNA of the CDR3: TGCGCCAGCAGTCTGACTACAGGGGGCGGAGATGGCTCCTACGAGCAGTACTTC. This sequence encodes CASSLTTGGGDGSYEQYF.

The chain recombines TRBV6-4 with TRBJ2-3; TRBD2 matches at 8 bases. The CDR3 extends over 16 amino acids. V gave up 0 bases and J gave up 0 bases; unmatched junction bases: 2. Germline assignment: CDR1 MRHNA and CDR2 SNTAGT. The CDR3 spells CASSDSSGGSTDTQYF. The CDR3 bases are TGTGCCAGCAGTGACTCCAGCGGGGGTAGCACAGATACGCAGTATTTT.

The genes are TRBV11-2 and TRBJ2-7; weak D call: TRBD1 (6 bases). The CDR3 has 14 amino acids. Trimming left V 5 bases short and J 2 bases short, with 13 bases between. The germline V gene has CDR1 SGHAT and CDR2 FQNNGV. The CDR3 loop reads CASSHIQGAYEQYF. The CDR3 DNA is TGTGCCAGCAGCCATATACAGGGTGCCTACGAGCAGTACTTC. Variable domain in full (rest from reference TRBV11-2 and TRBJ2-7): EAGVAQSPRYKIIEKRQSVAFWCNPISGHATLYWYQQILGQGPKLLIQFQNNGVVDDSQLPKDRFSAERLKGVDSTLKIQPAKLEDSAVYLCASSHIQGAYEQYFGPGTRLTVT.

This chain joins TRBV28 and TRBJ2-7, with 9 bases lining up with TRBD1. The CDR3 covers 15 residues. From germline, CDR1 is MDHEN and CDR2 SYDVKM. J gave up 7 bases and V 3 bases, and 10 bases lay outside the gene matches. CDR3 in amino acids: CASSFRDRELREQYF. In DNA, the CDR3 is TGTGCCAGCAGTTTTCGGGACAGGGAACTCCGGGAGCAGTACTTC.

V is TRBV7-9 and J is TRBJ2-7; D possibly corresponds to TRBD1 (6 bases). The germline V gene encodes CDR1 SEHNR and CDR2 FQNEAQ (reference sequence). The CDR3 is 13 amino acids. Trimming cost V 3 bases and J 3 bases, with 9 bases left between them. The CDR3 DNA follows: TGTGCCAGCAGCTTCCCAGGGGACTACGAGCAGTACTTC. Its protein product is CASSFPGDYEQYF.

The chain uses TRBV11-2 and TRBJ1-2; D unresolved. This CDR3 has 15 amino acids. Trimming removed 0 bases from V and 5 bases from J, with 13 bases in between. Per germline, CDR1 SGHAT and CDR2 FQNNGV. The CDR3 sequence: CASSLEPYPVYGYTF. The CDR3 DNA follows: TGTGCCAGCAGCTTAGAGCCATATCCGGTTTATGGCTACACCTTC.

The rearrangement links TRBV19 to TRBJ1-2, with D possibly matching TRBD1 (5 bases). Trimming left V 6 bases short and J 3 bases short, with 14 bases between. This CDR3 comprises 14 residues. The germline CDR1 and CDR2 sequences are LNHDA and SQIVND (reference sequence). CDR3 sequence reads: CASRGRDRHYGYTF. The CDR3 coding sequence is TGTGCCAGTAGGGGCCGGGACCGACACTATGGCTACACCTTC.

The V and J genes are TRBV7-9 and TRBJ1-4; no firm D call. Trimming left V 3 bases short and J 0 bases short, with 2 bases between. The CDR3 extends over 13 amino acids. Germline assignment: CDR1 SEHNR and CDR2 FQNEAQ (reference sequence). CDR3 coding DNA: TGTGCCAGCAGCTTTGCAACTAATGAAAAACTGTTTTTT. This codes for CASSFATNEKLFF.

The chain employs TRBV4-1 and TRBJ1-5, with a weak D call TRBD1 (5 bases). Germline V gives CDR1 MGHRA, CDR2 YSYEKL. Trimming pared 6 bases from V and 7 bases from J, leaving 13 bases between. This CDR3 comprises 13 residues. CDR3 sequence (DNA): TGCGCCAGCAGTTCCGGTGGGGGGCAGCCCCAGCATTTT. It yields the protein CASSSGGGQPQHF.

The chain combines TRBV4-1 with TRBJ1-2, with D possibly matching TRBD1 (5 bases). The V gene lost 3 bases and the J gene lost 4 bases, with 12 bases spanning the gap. The CDR3 runs to 14 residues. Germline loops: CDR1 MGHRA, CDR2 YSYEKL. The CDR3 sequence: CASSQAGDAYGYTF. The CDR3 coding sequence is TGCGCCAGCAGCCAGGCCGGGGACGCCTATGGCTACACCTTC.

The chain carries TRBV30 and TRBJ1-1; no clear D. Trimming stripped 0 bases from V and 1 base from J, with 12 bases between. Germline V gene lookup returns CDR1 GTSNPN and CDR2 SVGIG (reference sequence). This CDR3 has 15 residues. DNA for the CDR3: TGTGCCTGGAGTGTAGGAAGTTTCTGGAACACTGAAGCTTTCTTT. Protein: CAWSVGSFWNTEAFF. Based on the CDR3 plus reference TRBV30 and TRBJ1-1, the full variable domain is SQTIHQWPATLVQPVGSPLSLECTVEGTSNPNLYWYRQAAGRGLQLLFYSVGIGQISSEVPQNLSASRPQDRQFILSSKKLLLSDSGFYLCAWSVGSFWNTEAFFGQGTRLTVV.

Worth noting for this clone: Other DNA sequences within the sample encode an identical CDR3. This rearrangement joins TRBV18 to TRBJ1-1, with D perhaps matching TRBD1 (5 bases). Germline loops: CDR1 KGHSH, CDR2 LQKENI. Between the trimmed V and J ends, which lost 3 bases and 2 bases, there was a span of 10 bases. The CDR3 sequence is 14 residues long. The DNA for the CDR3 is TGTGCCAGCTCACCGGGGGGACCAAACACTGAAGCTTTCTTT. Translating gives CASSPGGPNTEAFF.

The V call is TRBV6-5, the J call TRBJ1-6, with D hard to call. Trimming pared 4 bases from V and 3 bases from J, leaving 10 bases between. The CDR3 totals 15 residues. CDR1 and CDR2 (germline): MNHEY, SVGAGI. The CDR3 sequence is CASSSEDLYNSPLHF. Written as DNA, the CDR3 is TGTGCCAGCAGTTCGGAGGACCTCTATAATTCACCCCTCCACTTT.

This clone was recorded once. The chain recombines TRBV27 with TRBJ2-1; TRBD1 aligns across 8 bases. V dropped 7 bases and J dropped 5; count of bases not matched to a gene: 7. The CDR3 is 14 residues long. Germline V gene data show CDR1 as MNHEY and CDR2 as SMNVEV (reference sequence). The DNA for the CDR3 is TGTGCCAGCACCTACCAGGGGGCTAACAATGAGCAGTTCTTC. Translation gives CASTYQGANNEQFF.

The rearrangement links TRBV30 to TRBJ1-2, with D tentatively TRBD1 (6 bases). Germline V gene data show CDR1 as GTSNPN and CDR2 as SVGIG (reference sequence). Trimming left V 7 bases short and J 4 bases short, with 19 bases between. The CDR3 sequence is 14 residues long. The CDR3 region is CASRGGGESYGYTF. The CDR3, as DNA: TGTGCCTCCCGAGGGGGAGGAGAGAGCTATGGCTACACCTTC.

The chain joins TRBV19 to TRBJ2-7; TRBD1 aligns across 8 bases. The germline V gene has CDR1 LNHDA and CDR2 SQIVND (reference sequence). The CDR3 contains 16 residues. The J segment lost 6 bases and the V segment lost 0 bases, leaving 10 bases of the junction unmatched. The CDR3 here is CASSIDLGQVVGEQYF. In DNA, the CDR3 is TGTGCCAGTAGTATAGATCTGGGACAGGTAGTTGGCGAGCAGTACTTC.

The V call is TRBV4-1, the J call TRBJ2-7, with D possibly called TRBD1 or TRBD2 (7 bases each). The germline CDR1 and CDR2 sequences are MGHRA and YSYEKL. The CDR3 covers 16 residues. V lost 2 bases and J 6 bases, leaving 20 bases between the germline ends. In DNA, the CDR3 is TGCGCCAGCAGCCAAAGCTGGGCAGGGGGGACTACCGAGCAGTACTTC. Translated: CASSQSWAGGTTEQYF.